The rows below give T cell receptor beta chains drawn from one sample of a study of T cell repertoires in cytomegalovirus infection. TCRdb reanalysed the reads using MiXCR and keeps one entry per CDR3 protein. This sample has 800,000 to 950,000 distinct CDR3 sequences, with 30% to 35% found just once. The antigens of these receptors remain unknown. Sequencing used cultured CD8+ T cells from PBMCs, obtained from culture after CMV antigen stimulation. The source is a human donor in good health (CMV status not recorded). Some clones in this sample may be carry-over from other donors' samples. Each CDR3 is given with its conserved first and last residue. Fields, in order: CDR3 protein, V gene, J gene.

cdr3_aa: CASSFPAGGYYEQYF
v_call: TRBV5-3
j_call: TRBJ2-7

cdr3_aa: CASSWGLAGESSYNEQFF
v_call: TRBV19
j_call: TRBJ2-1

cdr3_aa: CASSLGGGPVGEQYF
v_call: TRBV7-6
j_call: TRBJ2-7

cdr3_aa: CASSPPKDRAGGAQYF
v_call: TRBV18
j_call: TRBJ2-5

cdr3_aa: CASSFIGVATEAFF
v_call: TRBV27
j_call: TRBJ1-1

cdr3_aa: CASSESEDRSTNVLTF
v_call: TRBV2
j_call: TRBJ2-6

cdr3_aa: CASSLGAPGTGGNEQFF
v_call: TRBV6-8
j_call: TRBJ2-1

cdr3_aa: CSATSPGTVRGPSETQYF
v_call: TRBV20-1
j_call: TRBJ2-5

cdr3_aa: CASSIDGGNTEAFF
v_call: TRBV19
j_call: TRBJ1-1

cdr3_aa: CSARPAGDRGYTF
v_call: TRBV20-1
j_call: TRBJ1-2

cdr3_aa: CASSAVGTSGYTDTQYF
v_call: TRBV9
j_call: TRBJ2-3

cdr3_aa: CASSKSPGDQPQHF
v_call: TRBV7-6
j_call: TRBJ1-5

cdr3_aa: CASSQKFGGRVAEAFF
v_call: TRBV4-1
j_call: TRBJ1-1